This entry lists 8 T cell receptor beta chains sequenced from one sample in a study of shared clonotypes between healthy human individuals. Profiled with immunoSEQ multiplex PCR; TCRdb holds only in-frame clones, not every one. The repertoire includes about a million clones, about 75% of them detected once, and about 1.5% sits in the top ten. Sequenced material: memory CD4+ T cells sorted from blood. Subset noted: CD45RA-negative fraction. The receptors here all came from a man between 18 and 35 years old in good health.

The chain carries TRBV28 and TRBJ1-6; no clear D gene. V was shortened by 6 bases and J by 7 bases, with 22 bases between the two germline ends. The CDR3 runs to 17 residues. Per germline, CDR1 MDHEN and CDR2 SYDVKM. The CDR3 loop reads CASSPLFGPRENSPLHF. The CDR3 DNA is TGTGCCAGCAGCCCTTTATTCGGGCCAAGGGAGAATTCACCCCTCCACTTT.

In its sample, this clone was seen a few times. The chain employs TRBV12-5 and TRBJ2-3; D is unclear. This CDR3 spans 14 amino acids. Per germline, CDR1 LGHNT and CDR2 FRNRAP. Deletions cut 1 base from V and 6 bases from J, with 11 bases between. CDR3 DNA sequence: TGTGCTAGTGGTTTGGCCCTTGACGCCGATACGCAGTATTTT. Its protein is CASGLALDADTQYF.

This chain connects TRBV5-6 to TRBJ1-2; 7 bases match TRBD1. The J segment lost 4 bases and the V segment lost 0 bases, leaving 3 bases of the junction unmatched. The CDR3 consists of 14 residues. From germline, CDR1 is SGHDT and CDR2 YYEEEE. CDR3 residues: CASSLVGGPYGYTF. The DNA of the CDR3 is TGTGCCAGCAGCTTGGTAGGGGGCCCCTATGGCTACACCTTC. Full variable domain (outside the CDR3, taken from reference TRBV5-6 and TRBJ1-2): DAGVTQSPTHLIKTRGQQVTLRCSPKSGHDTVSWYQQALGQGPQFIFQYYEEEERQRGNFPDRFSGHQFPNYSSELNVNALLLGDSALYLCASSLVGGPYGYTFGSGTRLTVV.

This clone was observed once. Other DNA sequences in the same sample also yield this CDR3. This chain uses TRBV6-5 with TRBJ1-2, with a weak D call TRBD1 (6 bases). Germline V CDR1 and CDR2: MNHEY, SVGAGI. The CDR3 totals 13 residues. The V gene lost 0 bases and the J gene lost 8 bases, with 10 bases spanning the gap. The CDR3 reads CASSYSGGRGYTF. The CDR3 coding sequence is TGTGCCAGCAGTTACTCGGGGGGCAGAGGCTACACCTTC.

The chain carries TRBV19 and TRBJ1-2; D possibly corresponds to TRBD1 (5 bases). Germline CDR1 is LNHDA and CDR2 is SQIVND (reference sequence). Trimming took off 6 bases at V and 7 bases at J, with 15 bases between the two ends. CDR3 size: 13 residues. The CDR3 loop reads CASRRQSSFGYTF. CDR3 coding DNA: TGTGCCAGTAGGCGACAGTCCTCCTTTGGCTACACCTTC.

The V gene is TRBV29-1, the J gene TRBJ2-2, with 10 bases aligning to TRBD2. Germline loops: CDR1 SQVTM, CDR2 ANQGSEA. This CDR3 has 15 amino acids. Germline trimming cut 3 bases from V and 9 bases from J; bases unmatched to any gene: 10. The CDR3 region has the DNA TGCAGCGTTGAGGCTAGCGGGAGAAGGAGCCGGGAGCTGTTTTTT. Translated, it gives CSVEASGRRSRELFF.

The rearrangement joins TRBV5-4 to TRBJ2-7; the match to TRBD1 covers 8 bases. The ends lost 6 bases at V and 0 bases at J; junction bases unmatched: 11. The germline V gene encodes CDR1 SGHNT and CDR2 YYREEE (reference sequence). The CDR3 is 16 residues long. CDR3 sequence (DNA): TGTGCCAGCACCTATGGGGGACAGGTTTTCTCCTACGAGCAGTACTTC. Translation: CASTYGGQVFSYEQYF.

The genes are TRBV10-3 and TRBJ1-5; TRBD1 aligns across 9 bases. The length of the CDR3 is 14 residues. The germline V gene has CDR1 ENHRY and CDR2 SYGVKD. J gave up 7 bases and V 3 bases, and 4 bases lay outside the gene matches. The chain's CDR3 is CAISDTGGVQPQHF. The CDR3 DNA reads as TGTGCCATCAGTGATACAGGGGGCGTGCAGCCCCAGCATTTT.